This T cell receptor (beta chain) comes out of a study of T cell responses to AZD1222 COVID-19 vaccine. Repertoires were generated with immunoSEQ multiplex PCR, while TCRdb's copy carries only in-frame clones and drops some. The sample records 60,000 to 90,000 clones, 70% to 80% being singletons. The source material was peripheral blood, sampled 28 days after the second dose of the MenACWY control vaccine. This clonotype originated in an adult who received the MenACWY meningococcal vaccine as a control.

CDR3 DNA: TGTGCCAGCAGCCCAGGACAGGGCCGGGGTCCGTATGGCTACACCTTC. It is translated as CASSPGQGRGPYGYTF. The chain couples TRBV5-6 to TRBJ1-2, with 8 bases fitting TRBD1. This CDR3 contains 16 residues. Looked up from germline, CDR1 is SGHDT and CDR2 is YYEEEE. V shed 4 bases, J shed 5 bases, and the junction held 13 bases outside the gene matches.